This TCR beta chain was sequenced in a study of blood T cells in healthy people across ages. PCR was performed a second time for roughly 7 to 11 cycles using a sample-barcoded 5' primer and a J-beta primer mix. MiXCR, applied by TCRdb to the 5' RACE reads, yields one record per CDR3 protein. The sample yields around 1,000,000 distinct CDR3 sequences, around 27% seen once. V dropped 8 bases and J dropped 0; count of bases not matched to a gene: 6. This CDR3 comprises 15 residues. Drawing of peripheral blood yielded 7.5 to 10 milliliters from each donor. Study-level findings and limits: Age advanced and TCR beta diversity per million T cells fell, roughly linearly.

Turning to this clonotype: Antigen: not known.

The same sample was also used in a study of T cells of mothers and their children. Per that study: Samples were obtained from three healthy Caucasian mothers and their six children.

Sequencing input: blood. This receptor was obtained from a girl between 2 and 10 years old in good health. The V call is TRBV12-3 or TRBV12-4, the J call TRBJ2-2, with 7 positions matching TRBD1. The CDR3 reads CASGHQGANTGELFF. The CDR3, as DNA: TGTGCCAGCGGTCATCAGGGGGCGAACACCGGGGAGCTGTTTTTT.